Shown below are 28 T cell receptor beta chains from a single sample sequenced in a study of T cell responses to AZD1222 COVID-19 vaccine. Only in-frame clones appear in the TCRdb table, and some are missing; sequencing was by immunoSEQ multiplex PCR. This sample yields about 79,000 clones, of which 70% to 90% are seen a single time; approximately 22% belongs to the top ten. The specimen was peripheral blood, collected on day 0 of AZD1222 vaccination. The receptors stem from an adult in good health.

This chain joins TRBV6-1 and TRBJ2-1, with 7 bases identical to TRBD2. The V segment lost 1 base and the J segment 7 bases; nucleotides outside the gene matches: 10. The CDR3 spans 16 residues. Germline CDR1 MNHNS, CDR2 SASEGT. CDR3 region: CASSEDRRGSGNEQFF. The CDR3 DNA is TGTGCCAGCAGTGAAGACAGACGAGGTAGCGGGAATGAGCAGTTCTTC.

This chain connects TRBV4-1 to TRBJ2-1, with D possibly being TRBD2 (6 bases). V dropped 0 bases and J dropped 2 bases, with 17 bases sitting between them. Per the germline V gene, CDR1 is MGHRA and CDR2 is YSYEKL. CDR3 length: 18 amino acids. The DNA for the CDR3 is TGCGCCAGCAGCCAAGATGGGTGGGGCGGGGAAACCTACAATGAGCAGTTCTTC. This sequence encodes CASSQDGWGGETYNEQFF.

The chain couples TRBV2 to TRBJ1-6; D is unresolved. Germline V gene lookup returns CDR1 SNHLY and CDR2 FYNNEI. There are 14 residues in the CDR3. The ends were cut back, 4 bases at V and 10 bases at J, with 14 bases in the middle. CDR3 amino acids: CASSGAGLWSPLHF. The CDR3 DNA follows: TGTGCCAGCAGTGGTGCGGGGTTGTGGTCACCCCTCCACTTT. Looking up the rest from reference TRBV2 and TRBJ1-6 gives the full variable domain: EPEVTQTPSHQVTQMGQEVILRCVPISNHLYFYWYRQILGQKVEFLVSFYNNEISEKSEIFDDQFSVERPDGSNFTLKIRSTKLEDSAMYFCASSGAGLWSPLHFGNGTRLTVT.

The CDR3: CASTGHLRTEAFF. CDR3 in DNA: TGTGCCAGCACCGGACACCTCCGCACTGAAGCTTTCTTT. This chain connects TRBV6-5 to TRBJ1-1, with a weak D call TRBD1 (5 bases). This CDR3 contains 13 residues. Germline CDR1 and CDR2: MNHEY and SVGAGI. Trimming pared 7 bases from V and 4 bases from J, leaving 13 bases between.

Only a few counts were recorded for this clone. The chain couples TRBV5-5 to TRBJ1-6; D gene uncertain. There are 15 residues in the CDR3. The germline V gene has CDR1 SGHKS and CDR2 YYEKEE (reference sequence). V lost 7 bases and J 2 bases, leaving 13 bases between the germline ends. The CDR3 loop is CASGPSGTYNSPLHF. The CDR3 DNA is TGTGCCAGCGGGCCCAGCGGAACCTATAATTCACCCCTCCACTTT.

The chain joins TRBV14 to TRBJ1-2; 8 nucleotides align to TRBD1. Trimming cost V 3 bases and J 6 bases; bases outside gene matches: 6. CDR3 length: 14 amino acids. Germline values: CDR1 SGHDN, CDR2 FVKESK. DNA for the CDR3: TGTGCCAGCAGCCACAGGACAGGGCCCCATGGCTACACCTTC. It translates to CASSHRTGPHGYTF.

This clone was counted a single time. This chain connects TRBV14 to TRBJ1-5; a possible D gene is TRBD1 (6 bases). This CDR3 comprises 15 residues. Germline CDR1 is SGHDN and CDR2 is FVKESK. V lost 4 bases and J lost 3, with 13 bases in between. CDR3 DNA sequence: TGTGCCAGCAGCCCATCCGGGGGCCCCAATCAGCCCCAGCATTTT. Translating it yields CASSPSGGPNQPQHF.

This sequence joins TRBV7-7 and TRBJ2-3, with D possibly called TRBD1 or TRBD2 (6 bases each). CDR1 and CDR2 from the germline V gene are SSHAT and FNYEAQ (reference sequence). V dropped 5 bases and J dropped 8 bases, with 20 bases sitting between them. This CDR3 has 15 residues. Here the CDR3 reads CASSIDRGPARTQYF. CDR3 sequence (DNA): TGTGCCAGCAGCATTGACCGGGGGCCCGCCCGTACGCAGTATTTT.

This clone appeared a few times. The chain is built from TRBV28 and TRBJ2-2; D is uncertain. Germline V CDR1 and CDR2: MDHEN, SYDVKM. V was clipped by 2 bases and J by 4 bases, with 2 bases between them. The CDR3 loop spans 12 amino acids. This CDR3 reads CASSLRTGELFF. In nucleotides, the CDR3 is TGTGCCAGCAGTTTACGCACCGGGGAGCTGTTTTTT.

This chain links TRBV28 with TRBJ1-3, with D uncertain. Germline values: CDR1 MDHEN, CDR2 SYDVKM. The CDR3 is 13 amino acids. Trimming took 4 bases from V and 3 from J, leaving 7 bases between them. The CDR3 sequence is CASSSYNGNTIYF. In DNA, the CDR3 is TGTGCCAGCAGTTCCTACAATGGAAACACCATATATTTT.

The V gene is TRBV7-9, the J gene TRBJ2-4, with D possibly matching TRBD2 (7 bases). This CDR3 is 17 amino acids long. The V and J ends lost 3 bases and 1 base respectively, with 16 bases between them. Germline V gene data show CDR1 as SEHNR and CDR2 as FQNEAQ (reference sequence). CDR3 loop: CASSFGEGVFAKNIQYF. CDR3 nucleotides: TGTGCCAGCAGCTTTGGGGAGGGGGTTTTTGCCAAAAACATTCAGTACTTC.

This clone appeared a single time. The rearrangement uses TRBV27 and TRBJ2-7; 7 bases align to TRBD2. Germline values: CDR1 MNHEY, CDR2 SMNVEV (reference sequence). CDR3 length: 17 amino acids. V lost 4 bases, J lost 0 bases, and 12 bases stayed unmatched. The CDR3 DNA reads TGTGCCAGCAGTTCCTTTCTAGCGGCCGCCAGCTCCTACGAGCAGTACTTC. Amino acid sequence: CASSSFLAAASSYEQYF.

The gene calls are TRBV23-1 and TRBJ2-1; either TRBD1 or TRBD2 may supply D (5 bases each). TRBV23-1 is identified as an open reading frame with a role that is uncertain. There are 18 residues in the CDR3. V lost 2 bases, J lost 3 bases, and 20 bases lay in between. The DNA for the CDR3 is TGCGCCAGCAGTCAAGGGGCTAGCCTCCAGCGTCGCTACAATGAGCAGTTCTTC. It translates to CASSQGASLQRRYNEQFF.

The chain has TRBV6-6 and TRBJ2-1; D remains unclear. Germline CDR1 MNHNY, CDR2 SVGAGI (reference sequence). The CDR3 covers 14 residues. Trimming took off 7 bases at V and 5 bases at J, with 15 bases between the two ends. CDR3 protein: CASIRSSGDNEQFF. The CDR3 coding sequence is TGTGCCAGCATCCGATCTTCCGGAGACAATGAGCAGTTCTTC.

V is TRBV15 and J is TRBJ1-5; TRBD1 might be the D (6 bases). Germline V gene lookup returns CDR1 LNHNV and CDR2 YYDKDF (reference sequence). The CDR3 has 15 residues. Between the trimmed V and J ends, which lost 4 bases and 3 bases, there was a span of 13 bases. The CDR3 sequence is CATSTRGGPNQPQHF. The CDR3 coding sequence is TGTGCCACCAGCACCCGCGGGGGCCCCAATCAGCCCCAGCATTTT.

Turning to this clone: The junction does not match germline at one end; this may be a read error. This rearrangement joins TRBV6-1 to TRBJ1-1; D gene uncertain. Germline CDR1 MNHNS, CDR2 SASEGT. This CDR3 has 11 amino acids. The CDR3 sequence: CASSELGKGLF. The CDR3 DNA sequence: TGTGCCAGCAGTGAACTCGGGAAAGGCCTCTTT.

V gene TRBV27 combines with J gene TRBJ2-7, with a weak D call TRBD1 (6 bases). The CDR3 contains 14 residues. The germline V gene has CDR1 MNHEY and CDR2 SMNVEV (reference sequence). Between the trimmed V and J ends, which lost 2 bases and 6 bases, there was a span of 14 bases. This CDR3 reads CASSLKRGTSEQYF. In nucleotides, the CDR3 is TGTGCCAGCAGTTTAAAAAGGGGGACCTCCGAGCAGTACTTC.

This sequence joins TRBV6-5 and TRBJ1-3, with unresolved D. Trimming cost V 6 bases and J 0 bases, with 6 bases left between them. This CDR3 has 13 amino acids. Germline CDR1 and CDR2: MNHEY and SVGAGI. CDR3 sequence (DNA): TGTGCCAGCAGCCGGAGCTCTGGAAACACCATATATTTT. This encodes CASSRSSGNTIYF.

The table lists this clone with a few counts. V is TRBV4-2 and J is TRBJ2-7, with D perhaps assigned TRBD1 or TRBD2 (6 bases each). Germline assignment: CDR1 LGHNA and CDR2 YNFKEQ. V was trimmed by 0 bases and J by 4 bases, leaving 19 bases between them. The CDR3 spans 17 residues. CDR3 sequence reads: CASSQDWRGHREYEQYF. The CDR3 nucleotides are TGTGCCAGCAGCCAAGATTGGCGGGGTCACAGGGAATACGAGCAGTACTTC.

With respect to this clone: This CDR3 is also generated by other DNA sequences in the sample. The rearrangement joins TRBV9 to TRBJ2-7, with a possible D match to TRBD2 (5 bases). The V gene's germline CDR1 is SGDLS and CDR2 YYNGEE. The CDR3 totals 14 residues. V lost 0 bases and J 2 bases, leaving 9 bases between the germline ends. The CDR3 DNA follows: TGTGCCAGCAGCGTAGGAAGCGGAACCTACGAGCAGTACTTC. Its protein is CASSVGSGTYEQYF.

This clone was counted only a few times. The identical CDR3 is also encoded by other nucleotide sequences in the sample. The chain has TRBV30 and TRBJ1-1, with 8 positions matching TRBD1. J was trimmed by 5 bases and V by 2 bases; bases with no gene match: 4. CDR3 size: 13 residues. CDR1 is GTSNPN, CDR2 SVGIG, per germline (reference sequence). CDR3 protein: CAWSRTGGTEAFF. As DNA, the CDR3 is TGTGCCTGGAGTAGAACAGGGGGGACTGAAGCTTTCTTT.

J is TRBJ2-3 and V is TRBV24-1; D not resolved. V was pared by 3 bases and J by 1 base, with 7 bases between. CDR1 KGHDR and CDR2 SFDVKD come from the germline V gene. The CDR3 covers 14 residues. The CDR3 DNA reads as TGTGCCACCAGTGATCCTCGGGGCACAGATACGCAGTATTTT. Translated: CATSDPRGTDTQYF.

This clone was observed many times. The chain is built from TRBV12-3 or TRBV12-4 and TRBJ2-7, with D unclear. V was cut by 5 bases and J by 6 bases, with 14 bases left in between. The CDR3 runs 13 residues. CDR3 DNA sequence: TGTGCCAGCAGTGAACACTGGGCGGCCGAGCAGTACTTC. This encodes CASSEHWAAEQYF.

This chain links TRBV4-2 with TRBJ1-4; 8 bases are a match to TRBD1. Trimming at V came to 4 bases and at J to 4 bases, leaving 14 bases not matched to a gene. This CDR3 comprises 18 residues. Germline values: CDR1 LGHNA, CDR2 YNFKEQ. This CDR3 is CASSPLAQGAVNNEKLFF. In DNA, the CDR3 is TGTGCCAGCAGCCCGCTAGCGCAGGGGGCAGTCAATAATGAAAAACTGTTTTTT.

The chain couples TRBV28 to TRBJ2-1; D is perhaps TRBD2 (6 bases). Germline CDR1 and CDR2: MDHEN and SYDVKM. Trimming left V 6 bases short and J 9 bases short, with 24 bases between. The CDR3 covers 16 residues. CDR3 amino acids: CASRRMSGTYNVEQFF. The CDR3 DNA reads as TGTGCCAGCAGGCGAATGTCAGGGACTTACAATGTTGAGCAGTTCTTC. The full variable domain, rest sourced from reference TRBV28 and TRBJ2-1, is DVKVTQSSRYLVKRTGEKVFLECVQDMDHENMFWYRQDPGLGLRLIYFSYDVKMKEKGDIPEGYSVSREKKERFSLILESASTNQTSMYLCASRRMSGTYNVEQFFGPGTRLTVL.

V gene TRBV6-2 or TRBV6-3 combines with J gene TRBJ1-5; unclear D gene. The CDR3 totals 15 residues. The V gene's germline CDR1 is MNHEY and CDR2 SVGEGT. The V end lost 6 bases, the J end lost 0 bases, and 12 bases lay between the germline ends. CDR3 nucleotide sequence: TGTGCCAGCAGCTCACAGCCTTATAGCAATCAGCCCCAGCATTTT. Amino acid sequence: CASSSQPYSNQPQHF.

V is TRBV7-7 and J is TRBJ1-1; possible D gene TRBD1, 5 bases. Germline loops: CDR1 SSHAT, CDR2 FNYEAQ (reference sequence). Deletions cut 3 bases from V and 0 bases from J, with 5 bases between. The CDR3 loop spans 13 amino acids. CDR3 region: CASSLTVNTEAFF. The CDR3 nucleotides are TGTGCCAGCAGCTTGACAGTGAACACTGAAGCTTTCTTT. The whole variable domain, filled in from reference TRBV7-7 and TRBJ1-1, reads GAGVSQSPRYKVTKRGQDVTLRCDPISSHATLYWYQQALGQGPEFLTYFNYEAQPDKSGLPSDRFSAERPEGSISTLTIQRTEQRDSAMYRCASSLTVNTEAFFGQGTRLTVV.

V and J are TRBV6-5 and TRBJ2-3; TRBD2 matches 13 bases. Losses at the gene ends were 4 bases for V and 2 bases for J; bases not matched to a gene: 3. CDR1 is MNHEY, CDR2 SVGAGI, per germline. The CDR3 length is 16 residues. In nucleotides, the CDR3 is TGTGCCAGCAGTTGGACTAGCGGGAGCATCACAGATACGCAGTATTTT. Encoded protein: CASSWTSGSITDTQYF.